Listed below are T cell receptor beta chains from one sample, sequenced in a study of blood T cells in healthy people across ages. TCRdb re-called the 5' RACE reads with MiXCR, one entry per CDR3 protein. Of roughly 800,000 distinct CDR3 sequences listed, about 34% are singletons. Sequencing used blood. These receptor sequences come from a young man in good health. Each CDR3 is given with its conserved first and last residue. D genes are given only for firm matches. Size is stated for part of the rows, as once, few or many counts, or as a class when the clone is expanded.

clone size: -; D gene: -; J gene: -; V gene: TRBV6-5; CDR3 protein: CASREDLAEQYF
clone size: -; D gene: -; J gene: TRBJ2-3; V gene: TRBV7-2; CDR3 protein: CASSPRPTITDTQYF
clone size: few; D gene: -; J gene: TRBJ2-3; V gene: TRBV7-9; CDR3 protein: CASSLWTDSSTDTQYF
clone size: -; D gene: -; J gene: TRBJ2-7; V gene: TRBV27; CDR3 protein: CASSPYPSDSHAYEQYF
clone size: once; D gene: -; J gene: TRBJ2-7; V gene: TRBV29-1; CDR3 protein: CSVETDIYEQYF
clone size: -; D gene: -; J gene: TRBJ1-1; V gene: TRBV7-2; CDR3 protein: CANSLRQVTEAFF
clone size: -; D gene: -; J gene: TRBJ2-5; V gene: TRBV21-1; CDR3 protein: CASSKAVAGQYF
clone size: few; D gene: -; J gene: TRBJ1-1; V gene: TRBV10-3; CDR3 protein: CAISQRGDTEAFF
clone size: few; D gene: -; J gene: TRBJ2-1; V gene: TRBV27; CDR3 protein: CASSSIGDEQFF
clone size: few; D gene: TRBD1; J gene: TRBJ1-2; V gene: TRBV5-1; CDR3 protein: CASSSTGGRYGYTF
clone size: many; D gene: -; J gene: TRBJ2-7; V gene: TRBV9; CDR3 protein: CASSESGQWTNEQYF
clone size: few; D gene: TRBD1; J gene: TRBJ1-5; V gene: TRBV20-1; CDR3 protein: CSASDRVGDQPQHF
clone size: -; D gene: TRBD2; J gene: TRBJ2-1; V gene: TRBV4-1; CDR3 protein: CASSQGRGAYNEQFF
clone size: many; D gene: TRBD2; J gene: TRBJ2-7; V gene: TRBV2; CDR3 protein: CASSERTSRPYEQYF
clone size: many; D gene: TRBD2; J gene: TRBJ2-3; V gene: TRBV20-1; CDR3 protein: CSAARTSGGTDTQYF
clone size: -; D gene: -; J gene: TRBJ1-1; V gene: TRBV6-6; CDR3 protein: CASIRSENTEAFF
clone size: -; D gene: -; J gene: TRBJ2-5; V gene: TRBV6-1; CDR3 protein: CASSVPLQETQYF
clone size: few; D gene: -; J gene: TRBJ2-1; V gene: TRBV9; CDR3 protein: CASSVKFGNNEQFF
clone size: -; D gene: -; J gene: TRBJ2-4; V gene: TRBV28; CDR3 protein: CASNLESAGAKNIQYF
clone size: -; D gene: -; J gene: TRBJ2-5; V gene: TRBV12-3/TRBV12-4; CDR3 protein: CASSFARREQYF
clone size: few; D gene: TRBD2; J gene: TRBJ2-7; V gene: TRBV5-6; CDR3 protein: CASSLGGLAASYEQYF
clone size: -; D gene: -; J gene: TRBJ2-5; V gene: TRBV6-5; CDR3 protein: CASSSIGNEQYF
clone size: -; D gene: -; J gene: -; V gene: TRBV5-1; CDR3 protein: CASSLRRAEIIQYF
clone size: -; D gene: -; J gene: TRBJ2-7; V gene: TRBV29-1; CDR3 protein: CSVERTGHEQYF
clone size: many; D gene: TRBD2; J gene: TRBJ2-1; V gene: TRBV29-1; CDR3 protein: CSVVLAAELWYNEQFF
clone size: -; D gene: -; J gene: TRBJ1-5; V gene: TRBV7-6; CDR3 protein: CASSPENRASNQPQHF
clone size: -; D gene: TRBD1; J gene: TRBJ1-1; V gene: TRBV20-1; CDR3 protein: CSALQGSMEAFF
clone size: -; D gene: -; J gene: TRBJ1-1; V gene: TRBV27; CDR3 protein: CASSFGETAEAFF
clone size: -; D gene: TRBD2; J gene: TRBJ2-1; V gene: TRBV20-1; CDR3 protein: CSARGGTSIYEQFF
clone size: few; D gene: -; J gene: TRBJ2-5; V gene: TRBV25-1; CDR3 protein: CASSESAPKRTQYF
clone size: many; D gene: -; J gene: TRBJ2-1; V gene: TRBV7-9; CDR3 protein: CASSLEFSYNEQFF
clone size: -; D gene: TRBD1; J gene: TRBJ1-2; V gene: TRBV14; CDR3 protein: CASSQDSGQGRRGYTF
clone size: -; D gene: TRBD1; J gene: TRBJ1-5; V gene: TRBV12-3/TRBV12-4; CDR3 protein: CASSLGTGFNQPQHF
clone size: -; D gene: -; J gene: TRBJ1-5; V gene: TRBV30; CDR3 protein: CAWSRGIQPQHF
clone size: -; D gene: -; J gene: TRBJ1-6; V gene: TRBV12-3/TRBV12-4; CDR3 protein: CTSSTAGTSNSPLHF
clone size: few; D gene: -; J gene: TRBJ1-2; V gene: TRBV7-2; CDR3 protein: CASSLHLGGSYGYTF
clone size: -; D gene: TRBD1; J gene: TRBJ1-2; V gene: TRBV2; CDR3 protein: CASSPGQSGYTF
clone size: -; D gene: -; J gene: TRBJ1-4; V gene: TRBV7-2; CDR3 protein: CASSLREGGRRLFF
clone size: few; D gene: -; J gene: TRBJ2-3; V gene: TRBV7-8; CDR3 protein: CASSLKSVGRSTDTQYF
clone size: -; D gene: TRBD1; J gene: TRBJ1-5; V gene: TRBV12-3/TRBV12-4; CDR3 protein: CASSFVGRGLTGNQPQHF
clone size: -; D gene: TRBD1; J gene: TRBJ2-7; V gene: TRBV20-1; CDR3 protein: CSAREDRVSNEQYF
clone size: few; D gene: -; J gene: TRBJ2-7; V gene: TRBV28; CDR3 protein: CASSSERTYEQYF
clone size: -; D gene: -; J gene: TRBJ2-1; V gene: TRBV5-1; CDR3 protein: CASSSLTSYDEQFF
clone size: once; D gene: -; J gene: TRBJ2-3; V gene: TRBV14; CDR3 protein: CASSDLYSGVTDTQYF
clone size: few; D gene: TRBD2; J gene: TRBJ2-1; V gene: TRBV27; CDR3 protein: CASRYSGSPSYNEQFF
clone size: -; D gene: -; J gene: TRBJ1-2; V gene: TRBV7-2; CDR3 protein: CASSPLQGTGYTF
clone size: few; D gene: TRBD2; J gene: TRBJ2-5; V gene: TRBV20-1; CDR3 protein: CSARGGVAGETQYF
clone size: many; D gene: TRBD1; J gene: TRBJ1-2; V gene: TRBV15; CDR3 protein: CATSRRGQESNYGYTF
clone size: -; D gene: -; J gene: -; V gene: TRBV27; CDR3 protein: CASSPKGSSYNEQYF
clone size: -; D gene: -; J gene: TRBJ1-2; V gene: TRBV5-5; CDR3 protein: CASSLGSGARGYTF
clone size: -; D gene: TRBD1; J gene: TRBJ1-5; V gene: TRBV25-1; CDR3 protein: CASSAHRGGDQPQHF
clone size: few; D gene: -; J gene: TRBJ2-1; V gene: TRBV7-3; CDR3 protein: CASSLRASRSSYNEQFF
clone size: few; D gene: TRBD1; J gene: TRBJ2-1; V gene: TRBV27; CDR3 protein: CASSPPGTGVAEQFF
clone size: -; D gene: -; J gene: TRBJ2-7; V gene: TRBV20-1; CDR3 protein: CSAPEGGSYEQYF